This T cell receptor beta chain came from a study of blood T cell repertoires in COVID-19. Across the study: Samples of COVID-19 (acute and convalescent) were obtained from the United States, Italy and Spain. T cells, B-cell-depleted T cells, or PBMCs provided the cDNA or gDNA that served as material.

Authors' methods: Scientists estimated how many nucleated cells there were by amplifying reference gene primers. Repertoires were generated with immunoSEQ multiplex PCR, while TCRdb's copy carries only in-frame clones and drops some. Clonal size and the V and J genes are those of that table, whereas D and trimming came from the DNA. The sample holds roughly 120,000 clones, 70% to 85% seen once. The CDR3 extends over 17 amino acids. The sequencing input was peripheral blood. The V gene is TRBV21-1, the J gene TRBJ1-5; the D call of TRBD1 is as the table states it, not checked on the DNA. TRBV21-1 is flagged as a pseudogene. This receptor was identified in a woman between 55 and 75 years old with acute or convalescent COVID-19. The CDR3 DNA sequence: TGTGCCAGCAGCAAAGCTAAGGGACACGTTAGCAATCAGCCCCAGCATTTT. It yields the protein CASSKAKGHVSNQPQHF.